Shown below are 8 T cell receptor beta chains from a single sample sequenced in a study of blood T cell repertoires in COVID-19. TCRdb keeps only in-frame clones here, not all; method: immunoSEQ multiplex PCR. This sample has roughly 150,000 clones, with approximately 88% found just once. Sequenced sample: PBMCs or T cells enriched from blood (not recorded which). Receptor source: a man aged 65 to 79 who had been exposed to COVID-19.

On this clone itself: The identical CDR3 is also encoded by other nucleotide sequences in the sample. V gene TRBV18 combines with J gene TRBJ2-5; D is unresolved. Trimming pared 6 bases from V and 1 base from J, leaving 3 bases between. The length of the CDR3 is 11 residues. Germline V gene lookup returns CDR1 KGHSH and CDR2 LQKENI. CDR3 loop: CASSAQETQYF. CDR3 coding DNA: TGTGCCAGCTCGGCCCAAGAGACCCAGTACTTC.

The V call is TRBV5-5, the J call TRBJ1-6, with 8 nucleotides matching TRBD1. J lost 0 bases, V lost 4 bases, and 3 bases had no gene match. Germline CDR1 SGHKS, CDR2 YYEKEE (reference sequence). There are 16 residues in the CDR3. CDR3: CASSTGGSSYNSPLHF. The CDR3 nucleotides read TGTGCCAGCAGCACAGGGGGGAGCTCCTATAATTCACCCCTCCACTTT.

The chain has TRBV7-2 and TRBJ2-2; a weak D match, TRBD2 (6 bases). Germline V lookup: CDR1 SGHTA, CDR2 FQGNSA. The CDR3 runs to 17 residues. V lost 4 bases and J 2 bases, leaving 17 bases between the germline ends. CDR3 amino acids: CASSYRAGLSNTGELFF. For the CDR3, the DNA is TGTGCCAGCAGCTATAGGGCGGGACTCTCAAACACCGGGGAGCTGTTTTTT.

V is TRBV28 and J is TRBJ2-7; 9 bases match TRBD1. CDR1 and CDR2 from the germline V gene are MDHEN and SYDVKM. This CDR3 is 15 amino acids long. V trimming: 8 bases; J trimming: 2 bases; junction bases outside the gene matches: 10. For the CDR3, the DNA is TGTGCCAGCGGACTTGGGACAGGGTTCCCCTACGAGCAGTACTTC. This sequence encodes CASGLGTGFPYEQYF.

The V call is TRBV7-3, the J call TRBJ2-1, with TRBD1 matching over 10 bases. This CDR3 comprises 16 residues. J was trimmed by 3 bases and V by 5 bases; bases with no gene match: 7. Germline CDR1 and CDR2: SGHTA and FQGTGA. Here the CDR3 DNA reads TGTGCCAGCAGCGCCTCCGGGACAGGGGTCTACAATGAGCAGTTCTTC. Its translation: CASSASGTGVYNEQFF.

This clone has just a few counts. The chain recombines TRBV27 with TRBJ1-2, with D perhaps TRBD1 (5 bases). The V gene's germline CDR1 is MNHEY and CDR2 SMNVEV (reference sequence). The CDR3 is made up of 14 amino acids. V lost 2 bases, J lost 6 bases, and 13 bases lay in between. As DNA, the CDR3 is TGTGCCAGCAGTTTAAACGGGGGATGGAATGGCTACACCTTC. Translating gives CASSLNGGWNGYTF.

V is TRBV5-4 and J is TRBJ1-2, with D maybe TRBD1 (5 bases). The CDR3 consists of 13 residues. V lost 6 bases and J lost 8, with 17 bases in between. Germline V gene sequence: CDR1 SGHNT, CDR2 YYREEE (reference sequence). Here the CDR3 DNA reads TGTGCCAGCACTATACCGGGGGGGTTCGGCTACACCTTC. Its translation: CASTIPGGFGYTF.

The chain has TRBV7-2 and TRBJ1-2, with 8 nucleotides matching TRBD1. Per germline, CDR1 SGHTA and CDR2 FQGNSA. The CDR3 is made up of 14 amino acids. Germline trimming cut 5 bases from V and 2 bases from J; bases unmatched to any gene: 4. This CDR3 reads CASSPGQGNYGYTF. The CDR3 DNA follows: TGTGCCAGCAGCCCTGGACAGGGAAACTATGGCTACACCTTC.